A single sample gave rise to the 13 T cell receptor beta chains below, sequenced in a study of blood T cell repertoires in COVID-19. The assay was immunoSEQ multiplex PCR, and TCRdb's table has in-frame clones only and misses some. The sample carries fewer than 200,000 clones, 88% recorded once. Sequenced material: peripheral blood. These receptors were taken from a man aged 45-65 years who had recovered from COVID-19.

The chain uses TRBV28 and TRBJ1-6; D is perhaps TRBD1 (5 bases). The CDR3 totals 15 residues. The V and J ends lost 2 bases and 11 bases respectively, with 16 bases between them. The germline V gene encodes CDR1 MDHEN and CDR2 SYDVKM. CDR3 in DNA: TGTGCCAGCAGTTTACCCAAAAGACAGTTCCCACCCCTCCACTTT. Protein: CASSLPKRQFPPLHF.

The J gene is TRBJ1-4, the V gene TRBV2; D is perhaps TRBD1 (6 bases). Germline V gene data show CDR1 as SNHLY and CDR2 as FYNNEI. The CDR3 is 13 amino acids. The V gene lost 6 bases and the J gene lost 7 bases, with 12 bases spanning the gap. The CDR3 nucleotides are TGTGCCAGCAGAGTGCAGGGGAGTGAAAAACTGTTTTTT. It codes for CASRVQGSEKLFF.

The chain uses TRBV30 and TRBJ1-1; D is ambiguous. The CDR3 length is 15 residues. V shed 2 bases and J shed 0 bases, with 13 bases lying between them. Germline loops: CDR1 GTSNPN, CDR2 SVGIG (reference sequence). CDR3 in amino acids: CAWSQAELVNTEAFF. CDR3 sequence (DNA): TGTGCCTGGAGTCAAGCGGAGCTCGTGAACACTGAAGCTTTCTTT.

The genes are TRBV7-9 and TRBJ2-5; 12 bases map to TRBD1. With 5 bases clipped from V and 3 bases from J, the junction kept 4 bases outside the gene matches. This CDR3 contains 15 residues. Germline assignment: CDR1 SEHNR and CDR2 FQNEAQ (reference sequence). CDR3 protein: CASSQGTGGEETQYF. For the CDR3, the DNA is TGTGCCAGCAGCCAGGGGACAGGGGGCGAAGAGACCCAGTACTTC.

J is TRBJ2-7 and V is TRBV28; 10 nucleotides match TRBD1. V was clipped by 5 bases and J by 4 bases; unmatched bases: 11. CDR1 is MDHEN and CDR2 is SYDVKM in the germline V gene. The CDR3 is 16 residues long. The CDR3 DNA sequence: TGTGCCAGCAGTGAAGACCAGGGACAGGGGCTATACGAGCAGTACTTC. Protein sequence: CASSEDQGQGLYEQYF.

The rearrangement joins TRBV9 to TRBJ1-6; tentatively, D is TRBD1 (6 bases). The V end lost 0 bases, the J end lost 9 bases, and 10 bases lay between the germline ends. Per the germline V gene, CDR1 is SGDLS and CDR2 is YYNGEE. The CDR3 consists of 14 residues. The CDR3: CASSVGQERSPLHF. For the CDR3, the DNA is TGTGCCAGCAGCGTAGGACAGGAGCGTTCACCCCTCCACTTT.

This sequence joins TRBV6-5 and TRBJ2-1; D ambiguous. V dropped 2 bases and J dropped 6 bases, with 11 bases sitting between them. In germline, CDR1 is MNHEY, CDR2 SVGAGI. The CDR3 runs 14 residues. CDR3 DNA sequence: TGTGCCAGCAGTTACGAGGTTGCCTCCAATGAGCAGTTCTTC. This gives the protein CASSYEVASNEQFF.

The chain joins TRBV14 to TRBJ2-5; D is unclear. CDR1 and CDR2 from the germline V gene are SGHDN and FVKESK. CDR3 size: 15 residues. The ends were cut back, 1 base at V and 0 bases at J, with 9 bases in the middle. The CDR3 region has the DNA TGTGCCAGCAGCCAAGGGCTCCCAAACCAAGAGACCCAGTACTTC. It yields the protein CASSQGLPNQETQYF. Full variable domain (outside the CDR3, taken from reference TRBV14 and TRBJ2-5): EAGVTQFPSHSVIEKGQTVTLRCDPISGHDNLYWYRRVMGKEIKFLLHFVKESKQDESGMPNNRFLAERTGGTYSTLKVQPAELEDSGVYFCASSQGLPNQETQYFGPGTRLLVL.

The rearrangement links TRBV5-1 to TRBJ2-3; 9 bases line up with TRBD2. The V gene end was trimmed by 4 bases and the J gene end by 3 bases; junction bases not matched to a gene: 3. CDR1 is SGHRS and CDR2 is YFSETQ in the germline V gene. The CDR3 contains 14 residues. CDR3 coding DNA: TGCGCCAGCAGCCCAGCGGGGGGAACAGATACGCAGTATTTT. Its protein product is CASSPAGGTDTQYF.

This chain links TRBV19 with TRBJ1-1; no clear D. Germline V lookup: CDR1 LNHDA, CDR2 SQIVND (reference sequence). V lost 3 bases, J lost 0 bases, and 5 bases lay in between. This CDR3 is built from 13 residues. The CDR3 sequence: CASSIVVNTEAFF. In DNA form, the CDR3 reads TGTGCCAGTAGTATTGTAGTGAACACTGAAGCTTTCTTT.

This chain connects TRBV2 to TRBJ2-1, with D possibly matching TRBD1 (5 bases). The CDR3 is 14 residues long. With 2 bases removed from V and 6 bases from J, the gap between germline ends came to 11 bases. The germline gives CDR1 SNHLY, CDR2 FYNNEI. The CDR3 spells CASSERGTSNEQFF. Written as DNA, the CDR3 is TGTGCCAGCAGTGAAAGGGGTACGTCCAATGAGCAGTTCTTC.

The V gene is TRBV19, the J gene TRBJ1-5, with 8 bases identical to TRBD1. The CDR3 spans 16 residues. CDR1 and CDR2 (germline): LNHDA, SQIVND (reference sequence). Trimming removed 5 bases from V and 2 bases from J; junction bases left unmatched: 8. The CDR3, as DNA: TGTGCCAGTAGTCCCCGGACAGGGTCGGGCAATCAGCCCCAGCATTTT. This codes for CASSPRTGSGNQPQHF.

The rearrangement joins TRBV29-1 to TRBJ2-1, with 10 bases identical to TRBD2. J lost 0 bases, V lost 4 bases, and 9 bases had no gene match. Germline V lookup: CDR1 SQVTM, CDR2 ANQGSEA. This CDR3 contains 17 residues. CDR3 sequence: CSVVGLAGVSSYNEQFF. The CDR3, as DNA: TGCAGCGTTGTAGGCCTAGCGGGGGTGAGCTCCTACAATGAGCAGTTCTTC.